A single sample is the source of the 5 T cell receptor beta chains below, sequenced in a study of blood T cell repertoires in COVID-19. The method was immunoSEQ multiplex PCR; TCRdb's version includes in-frame clones alone and lacks a portion of them. Of around 370,000 clones detected, 90% appear once; the ten largest clones hold 5% to 8.5%. Sequenced material: peripheral blood. Every receptor here comes from a man between 18 and 29 years old with active or convalescent COVID-19.

The chain is built from TRBV6-5 and TRBJ1-2; D is uncertain. Looked up from germline, CDR1 is MNHEY and CDR2 is SVGAGI. The ends were cut back, 2 bases at V and 4 bases at J, with 17 bases in the middle. The length of the CDR3 is 16 residues. CDR3 sequence (DNA): TGTGCCAGCAGTTACGACGCGACGGAGAGTGGCTATGGCTACACCTTC. Protein product: CASSYDATESGYGYTF.

The V gene is TRBV7-9, the J gene TRBJ2-7; D call uncertain. CDR3 length: 11 amino acids. In germline, CDR1 is SEHNR, CDR2 FQNEAQ (reference sequence). V was trimmed by 1 base and J by 8 bases, leaving 6 bases between them. The CDR3 coding sequence is TGTGCCAGCAGCTTAGGGGCGAAGCAGTACTTC. This gives the protein CASSLGAKQYF.

This chain links TRBV12-3 or TRBV12-4 with TRBJ1-6; 7 positions match TRBD1. This CDR3 comprises 12 residues. Losses at the gene ends were 6 bases for V and 10 bases for J; bases not matched to a gene: 3. CDR3 region: CASRPGGSPLHF. In nucleotides, the CDR3 is TGTGCCAGCAGACCAGGGGGATCACCCCTCCACTTT.

The rearrangement links TRBV4-3 to TRBJ1-2; no clear D. Trimming pared 4 bases from V and 2 bases from J, leaving 14 bases between. This CDR3 is built from 15 residues. Germline values: CDR1 LGHNA, CDR2 YSLEER. The CDR3 DNA sequence: TGCGCCAGCAGCCGTGAGGTGTCGGGAAACTATGGCTACACCTTC. The encoded protein is CASSREVSGNYGYTF.

The gene calls are TRBV5-6 and TRBJ2-7, with a possible D match to TRBD2 (6 bases). Germline V gives CDR1 SGHDT, CDR2 YYEEEE. Trimming removed 2 bases at V and 2 bases at J, with 11 bases between. The CDR3 has 14 residues. CDR3 nucleotides: TGTGCCAGCAGCTTCCTGGGAGGCCCCTACGAGCAGTACTTC. This sequence encodes CASSFLGGPYEQYF.